These 16 T cell receptor beta chains came from one sample sequenced in a study of cytomegalovirus exposure and HLA in healthy donors. Generated by immunoSEQ multiplex PCR, the TCRdb table keeps only in-frame clones and is missing some. Of 120,000 or so clones detected, roughly 90% appear once; the ten largest clones hold approximately 2.1%. The sequencing sample was made of PBMCs. The source of these receptors is a woman younger than 30 in good health and CMV-seronegative.

The CDR3 loop reads CASSLSVDTIYF. The CDR3, as DNA: TGTGCCAGCAGTTTAAGTGTAGACACCATATATTTT. The gene calls are TRBV28 and TRBJ1-3; D is uncertain. This CDR3 has 12 residues. In germline, CDR1 is MDHEN, CDR2 SYDVKM. V was trimmed by 2 bases and J by 8 bases, leaving 7 bases between them.

The chain is built from TRBV28 and TRBJ1-5; D is unclear. The V gene lost 2 bases and the J gene lost 1 base, with 9 bases spanning the gap. The germline CDR1 and CDR2 sequences are MDHEN and SYDVKM. CDR3 length equals 15 residues. The CDR3 spells CASSLVRRSNQPQHF. As DNA, the CDR3 is TGTGCCAGCAGTTTAGTGCGCCGCAGCAATCAGCCCCAGCATTTT.

J is TRBJ1-1 and V is TRBV7-2; D not certain. Germline V gives CDR1 SGHTA, CDR2 FQGNSA. Trimming pared 8 bases from V and 0 bases from J, leaving 16 bases between. The CDR3 totals 15 residues. CDR3 loop: CASRTGATMNTEAFF. CDR3 bases: TGTGCCAGCCGGACTGGAGCAACCATGAACACTGAAGCTTTCTTT.

The gene calls are TRBV20-1 and TRBJ1-2; D might be TRBD1 (6 bases). This CDR3 has 11 residues. The germline CDR1 and CDR2 sequences are DFQATT and SNEGSKA (reference sequence). The V end was cut by 6 bases, the J end by 8 bases, with 13 bases between. CDR3 in amino acids: CSAYRVEGYTF. The DNA for the CDR3 is TGCAGTGCATACAGGGTAGAAGGCTACACCTTC.

CDR3 in DNA: TGTGCCAGTAGTATTTTCGACGGGGTGTTGGGCGGGAGCAATGAGCAGTTCTTC. Its translation: CASSIFDGVLGGSNEQFF. V is TRBV19 and J is TRBJ2-1; 7 bases align to TRBD2. The V gene end was trimmed by 3 bases and the J gene end by 6 bases; junction bases not matched to a gene: 17. The germline gives CDR1 LNHDA, CDR2 SQIVND (reference sequence). The length of the CDR3 is 18 residues.

The chain has TRBV28 and TRBJ2-7, with TRBD1 matching over 12 bases. V shed 5 bases, J shed 6 bases, and the junction held 8 bases outside the gene matches. From germline, CDR1 is MDHEN and CDR2 SYDVKM. The CDR3 has 15 residues. Written as DNA, the CDR3 is TGTGCCAGCAGTGAAACCGGGACAGGGGGCGGCGAGCAGTACTTC. Amino acid sequence: CASSETGTGGGEQYF.

This clone has just a few counts. This chain joins TRBV7-6 and TRBJ1-2; no clear D. The CDR3 contains 14 residues. V was trimmed by 4 bases and J by 6 bases, leaving 15 bases between them. The germline CDR1 and CDR2 sequences are SGHVS and FNYEAQ. This CDR3 reads CASSSSPAGDGYTF. The DNA for the CDR3 is TGTGCCAGCAGCTCCTCCCCCGCGGGCGATGGCTACACCTTC.

The V call is TRBV7-9, the J call TRBJ2-3; 13 bases map to TRBD2. The V gene's germline CDR1 is SEHNR and CDR2 FQNEAQ (reference sequence). CDR3 length: 19 residues. Unmatched junction bases numbered 15, after V lost 5 bases and J lost 4 bases. The DNA of the CDR3 is TGTGCCAGCAGCCCAACGATCTTTAGGACTAGCGGGAGCGCAGATACGCAGTATTTT. This gives the protein CASSPTIFRTSGSADTQYF.

The chain carries TRBV5-1 and TRBJ1-2; 7 bases align to TRBD1. Per the germline V gene, CDR1 is SGHRS and CDR2 is YFSETQ. V shed 4 bases and J 8 bases; nucleotides not matched to a gene: 14. The CDR3 runs 15 residues. The CDR3 sequence: CASSPDRAEGKGYTF. In nucleotides, the CDR3 is TGCGCCAGCAGCCCCGACAGGGCGGAGGGTAAGGGCTACACCTTC. Based on the CDR3 plus reference TRBV5-1 and TRBJ1-2, the full variable domain is KAGVTQTPRYLIKTRGQQVTLSCSPISGHRSVSWYQQTPGQGLQFLFEYFSETQRNKGNFPGRFSGRQFSNSRSEMNVSTLELGDSALYLCASSPDRAEGKGYTFGSGTRLTVV.

This chain links TRBV2 with TRBJ2-7; 9 bases line up with TRBD2. Germline CDR1 and CDR2: SNHLY and FYNNEI. The V gene end was trimmed by 0 bases and the J gene end by 3 bases; junction bases not matched to a gene: 3. This CDR3 comprises 15 residues. CDR3 loop: CASSEALAGFYEQYF. The CDR3 bases are TGTGCCAGCAGTGAAGCCCTAGCGGGGTTCTACGAGCAGTACTTC.

This clone was seen just once. The chain is built from TRBV7-2 and TRBJ2-7, with TRBD2 matching over 8 bases. The trim removed 3 bases at V and 6 bases at J, leaving 13 bases unmatched. Germline lookup yields CDR1 SGHTA and CDR2 FQGNSA. The CDR3 loop spans 16 amino acids. CDR3 coding DNA: TGTGCCAGCAGCTTTCTCGACAGGACTAGCAGGGGCGAGCAGTACTTC. Translation: CASSFLDRTSRGEQYF.

This clone was picked up one time. The chain employs TRBV15 and TRBJ1-4; TRBD1 aligns across 7 bases. The V segment lost 5 bases and the J segment 4 bases; nucleotides outside the gene matches: 10. The germline gives CDR1 LNHNV, CDR2 YYDKDF (reference sequence). CDR3 size: 16 residues. CDR3 DNA sequence: TGTGCCACCAGCCGACCCAGGGACAGCAATAATGAAAAACTGTTTTTT. This codes for CATSRPRDSNNEKLFF.

The gene calls are TRBV19 and TRBJ2-3, with 9 bases aligning to TRBD2. Germline assignment: CDR1 LNHDA and CDR2 SQIVND (reference sequence). V lost 8 bases and J lost 4; bases outside the gene matches: 7. The CDR3 consists of 14 residues. The CDR3 nucleotides are TGTGCCAGTTATAGCGGGAGAGGCGCAGATACGCAGTATTTT. Protein product: CASYSGRGADTQYF.

The rearrangement uses TRBV18 and TRBJ2-1; TRBD2 might be the D (6 bases). CDR3 length equals 18 residues. V lost 1 base and J lost 1, with 17 bases in between. The germline CDR1 and CDR2 sequences are KGHSH and LQKENI. This CDR3 reads CASSPRGRRETSYNEQFF. CDR3 sequence (DNA): TGTGCCAGCTCACCACGGGGTCGGCGGGAAACATCCTACAATGAGCAGTTCTTC.

Concerning this clone: Compared with germline, one end of the junction differs, possibly owing to a read error. This specimen includes other DNA sequences encoding the same CDR3. The rearrangement links TRBV25-1 to TRBJ1-1; D may be TRBD1 (5 bases). The CDR3 extends over 16 amino acids. Germline CDR1 reads MGHDK; CDR2 reads SYGVNS. This chain's CDR3 is CASSELLRRKDTEAFF. For the CDR3, the DNA is TGTGCCAGCAGTGAATTGCTGCGGCGTAAGGACACTGAAGCCTTCTTT.

The rearrangement joins TRBV6-1 to TRBJ2-1; 15 bases match TRBD2. The CDR3 contains 17 residues. CDR1 MNHNS and CDR2 SASEGT come from the germline V gene. The trim removed 4 bases at V and 4 bases at J, leaving 5 bases unmatched. This CDR3 is CASSALGLAGGYNEQFF. CDR3 bases: TGTGCCAGCAGTGCCCTCGGACTAGCGGGAGGGTACAATGAGCAGTTCTTC.